What follows is one TCR beta chain and its context. Its antigen remains unidentified. CDR1 is SEHNR, CDR2 FQNEAQ, per germline (reference sequence). This CDR3 spans 14 amino acids. This record belongs to a study of CXCR3-negative and CXCR3-positive naive CD8 T cells. Whole-study results and caveats: Naive cells used TRBV-TRBJ genes in much the same way whether CXCR3-negative or CXCR3-positive; memory cells did not. CXCR3-positive naive cells carried more hydrophobic TRB CDR3s than CXCR3-negative naive cells did.

Libraries were UMI-labeled 5' RACE TRB cDNA. TCRdb reprocessed the 5' RACE reads and keeps a single row for each CDR3 protein, giving no DNA. The table lists 120,000 or so distinct CDR3 sequences. The source of this sequence is a human donor in good health. Some clones in this sample may be carry-over from other donors' samples. Sequenced sample: naive CXCR3+ CD8+ T cells from blood. As to subset: CD45RO-CCR7+CD27+CD95- naive CD8+ T cells expressing CXCR3 (TNR3+). The chain has TRBV7-9 and TRBJ1-5. The CDR3 spells CASSSTLTPQPQHF.